The sequence of this T cell receptor (beta chain) was determined in a study of T cells expressing NK-cell markers. Study information: The sequencing cohort of eight donors included seven HCMV-seropositive individuals and one seronegative individual.

Synthesis of TCR beta cDNA relied on 5'RACE template switching carrying UMIs. No DNA is given; TCRdb re-called the 5' RACE reads and lists each CDR3 protein once. In all, the sample yields some 460,000 distinct CDR3 sequences. The CDR3 sequence is 15 residues long. Germline values: CDR1 SGDLS, CDR2 YYNGEE. The study, taken as a whole, reports: One observes that, in a few donors, these clonotypes were also the leading ones within the CD3+CD56-NKG2C+ fraction.

About this clonotype itself: Its antigen is currently unknown.

The source is a woman aged 50 to 60 in good health. The sample consisted of blood T cells: a sorted CD56 or NKG2C T cell subset, CD4+ or CD8+ T cells, or bulk PBMC T cells (not recorded which). V gene TRBV9 combines with J gene TRBJ2-1; with no DNA, the TCRdb D assignment of TRBD2 cannot be verified. CDR3 amino acids: CASSVEGLDNNEQFF.